The source of this T cell receptor (beta chain) is a study of T cells in Graves' hyperthyroidism and ophthalmopathy. Only a few counts were recorded for this clonotype. The antigen is unknown. Whole-study results and caveats: Appearing also in blood were most of the thyroid clonotypes expanded above 0.001.

Using RNA transcripts as the source, TCR beta CDR3 regions were amplified. The HTBI set primed first-round TCR CDR3 RT-PCR. TCRdb passed the multiplex PCR reads through MiXCR, listing each CDR3 protein once. In the table there are approximately 370,000 distinct CDR3 sequences, roughly 15% of which are singletons. A patient was excluded if there was uncontrolled infection, other autoimmune disease, pregnancy or lactation. Ahead of any ophthalmopathy symptoms, the blood sample was obtained at the first diagnosis of hyperthyroidism. The PBMCs were sourced from fresh peripheral blood (approximately 9 ml). Sequenced sample: blood. The receptor's source is a woman in her 30s with Graves' hyperthyroidism that later progressed to Graves' ophthalmopathy.

In nucleotides, the CDR3 is TGTGCCTGGGTCCCCTTCGGGACAACTAATGAAAAACTGTTTTTT. Protein product: CAWVPFGTTNEKLFF. The chain carries TRBV30 and TRBJ1-4, with unresolved D. The CDR3 runs 15 residues. Germline V gene lookup returns CDR1 GTSNPN and CDR2 SVGIG (reference sequence). Deletions cut 5 bases from V and 0 bases from J, with 13 bases between.